A single TCR beta chain is shown here with its context. The CDR3 loop spans 15 amino acids. The V segment lost 0 bases and the J segment 5 bases; nucleotides outside the gene matches: 5. Germline loops: CDR1 MGHRA, CDR2 YSYEKL. The source of the sample is a study of blood T cell repertoires in COVID-19. Method: immunoSEQ multiplex PCR; TCRdb's copy keeps in-frame clones and lacks some. The sample lists approximately 290,000 clones; nearly 90% were seen once. The Seattle patients, enrolled during active infection, were followed longitudinally. This sequence joins TRBV4-1 and TRBJ1-1, with TRBD1 identical over 8 bases. The source is a woman aged 25 to 39 with COVID-19, enrolled during active disease. Sample: peripheral blood. Here the CDR3 DNA reads TGCGCCAGCAGCCAAGAGGCACAGGGGGGGACTGAAGCTTTCTTT. This translates into CASSQEAQGGTEAFF.